The 3 T cell receptor beta chains presented below share a single source sample, sequenced in a study of blood T cell repertoires in COVID-19. Libraries were prepared by immunoSEQ multiplex PCR; TCRdb keeps only in-frame clonotypes and omits some of them. Of about 250,000 clones in the sample, about 86% are singletons; the top ten hold 1.3% to 1.5%. The sample consisted of peripheral blood. All receptors come from an elderly man with acute or convalescent COVID-19.

The rearrangement uses TRBV7-3 and TRBJ2-7, with 8 nucleotides matching TRBD2. Trimming removed 2 bases from V and 2 bases from J; junction bases left unmatched: 5. The germline V gene has CDR1 SGHTA and CDR2 FQGTGA. The CDR3 length is 15 residues. The CDR3 is CASSLQAGGTYEQYF. DNA for the CDR3: TGTGCCAGCAGCTTACAGGCGGGAGGAACCTACGAGCAGTACTTC. Variable domain in full (rest from reference TRBV7-3 and TRBJ2-7): GAGVSQTPSNKVTEKGKYVELRCDPISGHTALYWYRQSLGQGPEFLIYFQGTGAADDSGLPNDRFFAVRPEGSVSTLKIQRTERGDSAVYLCASSLQAGGTYEQYFGPGTRLTVT.

The V gene is TRBV7-3, the J gene TRBJ2-1, with 11 bases fitting TRBD2. Germline V gene data show CDR1 as SGHTA and CDR2 as FQGTGA. There are 15 residues in the CDR3. The V segment lost 5 bases and the J segment 5 bases; nucleotides outside the gene matches: 5. The DNA of the CDR3 is TGTGCCAGCAGCCCCGGGACTAGCGGAAACAATGAGCAGTTCTTC. It codes for CASSPGTSGNNEQFF.

This chain links TRBV6-4 with TRBJ2-7, with 7 bases fitting TRBD1. CDR1 MRHNA and CDR2 SNTAGT come from the germline V gene. The CDR3 contains 15 residues. V dropped 2 bases and J dropped 6; count of bases not matched to a gene: 10. The CDR3 DNA is TGTGCCAGCAGTGACCTCTTCCGGGACAGAGTCGAGCAGTACTTC. Translated: CASSDLFRDRVEQYF.